The clone carrying this T cell receptor (beta chain) was seen many times. These data originate in a study of patients and donors after allogeneic stem cell transplantation. This CDR3 has 12 residues. The germline V gene has CDR1 SGHTA and CDR2 FQGNSA. V lost 6 bases, J lost 9 bases, and 12 bases lay in between. TCRdb re-derived calls from the RT-PCR reads in MiXCR, one entry per CDR3 protein. The sample yields roughly 960,000 distinct CDR3 sequences, roughly 18% seen once. V gene TRBV7-2 combines with J gene TRBJ2-1; no reliable D call. Sequencing used blood, either unsorted or a sorted T cell fraction (not recorded which). This TCR was recovered from a human donor who was either an allogeneic HSCT recipient or a stem cell or donor lymphocyte infusion donor (not recorded which). It is not recorded whose cells these are; they may come from a transplant donor. The CDR3 here is CASSLAGGEQFF. The CDR3 nucleotides are TGTGCCAGCAGTCTCGCTGGTGGTGAGCAGTTCTTC.